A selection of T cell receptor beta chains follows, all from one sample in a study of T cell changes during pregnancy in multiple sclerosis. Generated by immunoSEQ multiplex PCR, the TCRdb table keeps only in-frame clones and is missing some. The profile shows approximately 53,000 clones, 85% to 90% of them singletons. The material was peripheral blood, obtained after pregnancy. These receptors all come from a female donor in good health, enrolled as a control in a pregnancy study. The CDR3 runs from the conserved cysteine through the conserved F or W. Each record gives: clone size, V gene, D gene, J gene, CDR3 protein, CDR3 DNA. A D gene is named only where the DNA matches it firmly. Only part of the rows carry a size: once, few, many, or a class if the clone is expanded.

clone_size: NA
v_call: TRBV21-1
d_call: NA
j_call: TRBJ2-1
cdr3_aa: CASSNRLAEQFF
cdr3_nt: TGTGCCAGCAGCAATCGACTAGCGGAGCAGTTCTTC

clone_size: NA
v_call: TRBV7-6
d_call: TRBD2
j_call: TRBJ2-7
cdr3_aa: CASSLRGGAGAPREQYF
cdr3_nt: TGTGCCAGCAGCTTACGGGGGGGTGCGGGAGCCCCTCGGGAGCAGTACTTC

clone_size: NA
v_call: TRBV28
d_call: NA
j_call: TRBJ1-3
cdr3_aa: CASSFPGSSANTIYF
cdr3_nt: TGTGCCAGCAGTTTCCCCGGTTCATCTGCAAACACCATATATTTT

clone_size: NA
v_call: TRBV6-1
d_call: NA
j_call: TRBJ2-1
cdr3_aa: CASRSTYTYNEQFF
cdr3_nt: TGTGCCAGCAGGTCCACATATACCTACAATGAGCAGTTCTTC

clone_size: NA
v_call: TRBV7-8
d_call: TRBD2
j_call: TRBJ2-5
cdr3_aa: CASSFPGGLAGGQETQYF
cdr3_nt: TGTGCCAGCAGCTTCCCCGGGGGACTAGCGGGAGGGCAAGAGACCCAGTACTTC

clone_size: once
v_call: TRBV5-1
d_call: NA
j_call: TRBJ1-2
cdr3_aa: CASSLTEATYGYTF
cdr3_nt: TGCGCCAGCTCATTGACGGAGGCAACCTATGGCTACACCTTC

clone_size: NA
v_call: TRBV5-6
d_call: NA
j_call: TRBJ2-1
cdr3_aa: CASSLGAREQFF
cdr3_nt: TGTGCCAGCAGCTTGGGGGCCCGGGAGCAGTTCTTC

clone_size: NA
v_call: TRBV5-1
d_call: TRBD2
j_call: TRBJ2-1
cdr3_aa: CASSLVGEGSYNEQFF
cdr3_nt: TGCGCCAGCAGCTTGGTGGGGGAGGGCTCCTACAATGAGCAGTTCTTC

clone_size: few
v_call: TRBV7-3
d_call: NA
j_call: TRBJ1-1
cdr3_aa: CASSLRRETEAFF
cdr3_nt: TGTGCCAGCAGCTTAAGGAGGGAGACTGAAGCTTTCTTT

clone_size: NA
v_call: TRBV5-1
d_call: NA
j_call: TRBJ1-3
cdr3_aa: CASSLSTGTSGNTIYF
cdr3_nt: TGCGCCAGCAGCCTTTCTACAGGGACCTCTGGAAACACCATATATTTT

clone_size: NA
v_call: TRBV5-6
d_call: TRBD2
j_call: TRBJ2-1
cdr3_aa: CASSLTSGSYNEQFF
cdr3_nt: TGTGCCAGCAGCTTGACTAGCGGTTCCTACAATGAGCAGTTCTTC

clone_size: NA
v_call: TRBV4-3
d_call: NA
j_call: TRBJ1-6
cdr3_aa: CASSQDLASRSPLHF
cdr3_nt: TGCGCCAGCAGCCAAGATCTGGCTTCCAGGTCACCCCTCCACTTT

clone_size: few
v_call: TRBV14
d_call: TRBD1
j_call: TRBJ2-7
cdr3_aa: CASSPGQGDEQYF
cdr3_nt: TGTGCCAGCAGCCCTGGACAGGGGGATGAGCAGTACTTC

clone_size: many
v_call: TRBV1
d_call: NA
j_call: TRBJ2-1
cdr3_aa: CTSSQDSGRAYNEQFF
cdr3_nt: TGCACCAGCAGCCAAGATAGCGGGAGAGCCTACAATGAGCAGTTCTTC

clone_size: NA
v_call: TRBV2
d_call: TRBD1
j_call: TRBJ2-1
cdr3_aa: CAWTQGAFPYNEQFF
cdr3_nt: TGTGCCTGGACGCAGGGGGCCTTCCCCTACAATGAGCAGTTCTTC

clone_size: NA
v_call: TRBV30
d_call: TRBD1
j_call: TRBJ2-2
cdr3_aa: CAWSVGQGARTGELFF
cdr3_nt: TGTGCCTGGAGTGTAGGGCAGGGGGCAAGAACCGGGGAGCTGTTTTTT

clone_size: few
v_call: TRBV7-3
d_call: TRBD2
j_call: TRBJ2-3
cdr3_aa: CASSLAGGTDTQYF
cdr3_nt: TGTGCCAGCAGCTTAGCGGGGGGCACAGATACGCAGTATTTT

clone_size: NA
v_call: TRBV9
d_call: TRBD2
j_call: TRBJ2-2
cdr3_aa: CASSPTSGGNTGELFF
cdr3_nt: TGTGCCAGCAGCCCTACTAGCGGGGGTAACACCGGGGAGCTGTTTTTT

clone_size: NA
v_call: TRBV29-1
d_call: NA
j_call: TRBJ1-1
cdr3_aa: CSVHREMNTEAFF
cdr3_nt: TGCAGCGTCCACAGGGAAATGAACACTGAAGCTTTCTTT

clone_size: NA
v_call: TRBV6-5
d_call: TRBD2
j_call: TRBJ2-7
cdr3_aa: CASRPGLAYYEQYF
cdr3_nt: TGTGCCAGCAGGCCGGGACTAGCATACTACGAGCAGTACTTC

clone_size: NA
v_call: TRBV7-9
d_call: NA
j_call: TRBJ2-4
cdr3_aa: CASSPWGGDRAKNIQYF
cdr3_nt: TGTGCCAGCAGCCCCTGGGGGGGAGACAGGGCCAAAAACATTCAGTACTTC

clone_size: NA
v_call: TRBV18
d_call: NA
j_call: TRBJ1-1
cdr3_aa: CASSPGQNTEAFF
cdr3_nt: TGTGCCAGCTCACCGGGACAGAACACTGAAGCTTTCTTT

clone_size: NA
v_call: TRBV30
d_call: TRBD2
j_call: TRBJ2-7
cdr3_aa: CAWKVRLADAFSYEQYF
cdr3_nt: TGTGCCTGGAAGGTGCGGCTAGCGGACGCCTTCTCCTACGAGCAGTACTTC

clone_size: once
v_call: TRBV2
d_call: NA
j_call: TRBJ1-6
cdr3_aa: CASSADSLKTNSPLHF
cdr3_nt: TGTGCCAGCAGTGCGGACAGCCTAAAAACGAATTCACCCCTCCACTTT

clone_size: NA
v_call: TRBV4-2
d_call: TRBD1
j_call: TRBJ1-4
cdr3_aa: CASSQLQGGDEKLFF
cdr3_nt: TGTGCCAGCAGCCAACTACAGGGGGGAGATGAAAAACTGTTTTTT

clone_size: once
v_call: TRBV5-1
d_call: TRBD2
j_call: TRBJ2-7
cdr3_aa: CASSPRPGLAGTYEQYF
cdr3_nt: TGCGCCAGCAGCCCCAGGCCGGGACTAGCGGGGACCTACGAGCAGTACTTC

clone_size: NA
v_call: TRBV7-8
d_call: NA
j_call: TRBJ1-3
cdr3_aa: CASRTFSSGNTIYF
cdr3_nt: TGTGCCAGCAGGACTTTTTCCTCTGGAAACACCATATATTTT

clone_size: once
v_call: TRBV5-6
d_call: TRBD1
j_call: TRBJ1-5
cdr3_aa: CASSETGDNQPQHF
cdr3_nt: TGTGCCAGCAGCGAGACAGGGGACAATCAGCCCCAGCATTTT

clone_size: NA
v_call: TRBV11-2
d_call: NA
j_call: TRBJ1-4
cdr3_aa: CASSLETATNEKLFF
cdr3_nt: TGTGCCAGCAGCTTGGAGACAGCAACTAATGAAAAACTGTTTTTT

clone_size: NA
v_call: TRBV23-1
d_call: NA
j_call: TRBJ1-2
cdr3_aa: CASSQSARGKGGYTF
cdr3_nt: TGCGCCAGCAGTCAATCCGCCAGGGGAAAAGGGGGCTACACCTTC

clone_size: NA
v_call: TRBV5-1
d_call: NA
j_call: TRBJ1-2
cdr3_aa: CASSLTGSNYGYTF
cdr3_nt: TGCGCCAGCAGTCTTACAGGGTCTAACTATGGCTACACCTTC

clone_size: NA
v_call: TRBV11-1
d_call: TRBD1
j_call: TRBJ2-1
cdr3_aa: CASSLLRGRNNEQFF
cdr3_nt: TGTGCCAGCAGCTTACTCAGGGGGCGAAACAATGAGCAGTTCTTC

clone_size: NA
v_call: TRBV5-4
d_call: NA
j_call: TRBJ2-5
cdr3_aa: CASSLIQQETQYF
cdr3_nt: TGTGCCAGCAGCTTGATCCAGCAAGAGACCCAGTACTTC

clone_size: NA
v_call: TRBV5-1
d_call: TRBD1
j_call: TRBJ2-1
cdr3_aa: CASRPTGTGSYNEQFF
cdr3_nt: TGCGCCAGCAGACCGACCGGGACAGGGTCCTACAATGAGCAGTTCTTC

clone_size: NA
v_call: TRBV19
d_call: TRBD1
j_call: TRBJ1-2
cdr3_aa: CASSISGGGYGYTF
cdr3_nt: TGTGCCAGTAGTATATCAGGGGGCGGCTATGGCTACACCTTC

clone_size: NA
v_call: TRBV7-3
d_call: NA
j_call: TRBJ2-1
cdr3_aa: CASTEFNNYRGRDEQFF
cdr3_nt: TGTGCCAGCACCGAATTTAATAATTACAGGGGGAGGGATGAGCAGTTCTTC

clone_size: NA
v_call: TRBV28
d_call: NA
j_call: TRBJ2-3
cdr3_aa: CASSASLRTDTQYF
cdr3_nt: TGTGCCAGCAGTGCTAGCTTGCGCACAGATACGCAGTATTTT

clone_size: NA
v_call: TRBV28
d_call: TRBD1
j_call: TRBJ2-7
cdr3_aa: CASSFQGAYEQYF
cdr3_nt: TGTGCCAGCAGTTTCCAGGGGGCATACGAGCAGTACTTC

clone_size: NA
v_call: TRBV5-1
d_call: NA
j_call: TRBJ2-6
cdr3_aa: CASSLWASSNAGANVLTF
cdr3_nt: TGCGCCAGCAGCTTGTGGGCTAGCTCCAACGCTGGGGCCAACGTCCTGACTTTC

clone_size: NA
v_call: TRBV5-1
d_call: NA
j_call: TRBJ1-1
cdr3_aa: CASSTFPGNEAFF
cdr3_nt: TGCGCCAGCAGCACATTTCCGGGGAATGAAGCTTTCTTT

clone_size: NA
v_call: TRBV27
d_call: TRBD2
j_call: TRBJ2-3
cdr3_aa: CASSSWTSGRADTDTQYF
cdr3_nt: TGTGCCAGCAGTTCCTGGACTAGCGGGAGGGCTGACACAGATACGCAGTATTTT